Sequencing of this T cell receptor beta chain was carried out in a study of PD-L1 blockade in urothelial cancer. Study-wide background: Patients' histories included 0 to 3 prior chemotherapy regimens. Blood was tested 3 weeks (second dose) and 6 weeks into treatment. Specimens of blood held a median count of approximately 150,000 T cells.

The data were produced by immunoSEQ multiplex PCR, yet TCRdb's version contains in-frame clones alone and is incomplete. The repertoire holds approximately 50,000 clones, with under 90% as singletons. Time point meaning: pretreatment peripheral blood. Trimming removed 8 bases at V and 5 bases at J, with 7 bases between. Germline CDR1 MNHNS, CDR2 SASEGT. This CDR3 is 10 amino acids long. The specimen comprised PBMCs, sampled around atezolizumab (anti-PD-L1) treatment. This sequence originates from a man between 65 and 79 years old with urothelial cancer. The J gene is TRBJ2-7, the V gene TRBV6-1; possible D gene TRBD2, 6 bases. The CDR3 loop is CASGRNEQYF. CDR3 DNA: TGTGCCAGCGGGAGGAACGAGCAGTACTTC.